This TCR beta chain appears in the sequencing data of a study of blood T cells in healthy people across ages. Study context: Template switching picked up about one barcoded beta molecule for each two T cells. Points from the study as a whole: Donor CMV status was unknown, possibly confounding expanded clonotype changes.

The CDR3 is 14 residues long. Trimming stripped 4 bases from V and 1 base from J, with 11 bases between. The authors ran a second PCR of roughly 6 to 11 cycles using a sample-barcoded 5' primer and a J-beta primer mix. In TCRdb, the 5' RACE reads were re-called with MiXCR into one record per CDR3 protein. This table holds under 800,000 distinct CDR3 sequences, roughly 44% found once. The table lists this clonotype with a few counts. The antigen is not known. The sequenced sample consisted of blood. This TCR came from a woman in her sixties or seventies in good health. The genes are TRBV5-3 and TRBJ1-1; D call uncertain. TRBV5-3 is annotated as an ORF whose role is uncertain. CDR3 nucleotides: TGTGCCAGAAGCCGTGGACGGCCGAACACTGAAGCTTTCTTT. Its translation: CARSRGRPNTEAFF.